This TCR beta chain was found in a study of CD8+ T cells in alopecia areata (dated by TCRdb to between 2018 and 2020). The study in broad terms: The treated patients, all with moderate-to-severe alopecia areata, were enrolled in an open-label pilot trial of oral tofacitinib given at 5 to 10 mg twice daily. Tofacitinib was given for 6 to 18 months, followed by 6 months of follow-up off drug to assess delayed response and recurrence. The SALT score, which quantifies the percentage of affected scalp surface area, was used to measure disease severity in treated patients. In both human patients and the C3H/HeJ mouse model, the study applied high-throughput TCRbeta sequencing to look at T cell clonal expansion in alopecia areata. Human TCRbeta sequencing covered scalp tissue and sorted CD4+ and CD8+ peripheral blood T cells from patchy and totalis/universalis alopecia areata patients and healthy controls. Biopsies were taken from tofacitinib-treated patients at baseline and at 4 and 24 weeks of treatment, and a later scalp biopsy was taken in several of the tofacitinib-treated patients. Scalp clonality was compared across normal scalp (n=4), patchy alopecia areata scalp (n=8), and alopecia totalis/universalis scalp (n=8). The RNA source kit depended on sample type: the PAXgene miRNA kit for fixed scalp, the miRNeasy kit for PBMCs, and the RNeasy kit for mouse skin. TCRbeta CDR3 regions were amplified by immunoSEQ multiplex PCR using 35 Vbeta forward and 13 Jbeta reverse primers. Study-wide conclusions, independent of this receptor: Many expanded lesional clones were found to persist in scalp and blood during tofacitinib treatment, and relapse after treatment cessation may be partly explained by this persistence. Shared TCR sequences between patients were less evident than in mice, which may be partly attributable to HLA diversity in the patient population. Because the treated cohort was small and had just a single nonresponder, larger studies are needed to establish links between baseline CD8+ expansion and response. Lesional scalp, especially in alopecia totalis/universalis, showed higher clonality and more expanded CD8+ clones than normal scalp, suggesting antigenic drive. With tofacitinib, both scalp clonality and the number of expanded CD8+ clones among the top 100 scalp clones went down significantly. Unlike mouse skin, where gammadelta T cells dominate, normal human skin contains resident alphabeta T cells that get sequenced too, which complicates analysis of the scalp TCR repertoire.

The library came from the immunoSEQ multiplex PCR assay. For TCR sequencing, RNA was extracted from every sample and reverse transcribed into cDNA to serve as template. First-strand cDNA was synthesized with SuperScript III using a 2:1 mix of oligo-dT and random hexamers. A synthetic immune receptor repertoire was used to gauge amplification bias, and whatever bias remained was removed computationally. Processing in the source paper ran as follows. Raw reads were preprocessed to remove errors, and CDR3 was defined by IMGT conventions from the conserved cysteine to phenylalanine. Clonality was computed by normalizing Shannon entropy by log2 of the number of productive unique TCRs and subtracting the result from 1. CD4 or CD8 identity of scalp clones was inferred by cross-referencing scalp TCRbeta sequences with sorted blood CD4 and CD8 repertoires. This is the immuneACCESS table as TCRdb keeps it, with only in-frame sequences that have V and J called. A part of the clones is gone; compared with another copy, unresolved V genes explain less than half, and the rest is unexplained. V and J calls and clone size are copied from that table; D and trimming were computed from the DNA. A total of more than 100,000 clones appear in this sample, about 50% of them only once. 0.46% of the sample lies in the top ten.

Trimming takes 4 bases from V and 2 bases from J, and the germline ends sit 15 bases apart. The CDR3 numbers 14 residues from cysteine through phenylalanine. Solely the CDR3 DNA is kept, with 42 bases framed from the first base. CDR1 SQVTM and CDR2 ANQGSEA were looked up in the germline V gene. Turning to this clone: No antigen is known for it. The record has no base qualities; no much larger clone is one base away.

This specimen's time point label, per the study, means: more than 3 weeks on oral tofacitinib. The treatment or condition label of this sample denotes: oral pan-JAK inhibitor, 5-10 mg twice daily. From alopecia areata patients, peripheral blood was collected along with lesional scalp punch biopsies. After PBMCs were isolated by density centrifugation and stained for CD3, CD4 and CD8, a FACSAria was used to sort CD4+ and CD8+ T cells. This receptor was identified in a human donor with alopecia areata. Recombination linked TRBV29-1 to TRBJ2-7; the D gene cannot be named for sure. The source was CD4+ T cells sorted from blood, collected at week 4, from a patient treated with tofacitinib. In nucleotides, the sequence is TGCAGCGTTGCAATGTTAGGCACCACCTACGAGCAGTACTTC. This sequence encodes CSVAMLGTTYEQYF.